This TCR beta chain appears in the sequencing data of a study of cytomegalovirus exposure and HLA in healthy donors. Study at large: An earlier analysis identified 95 million to 120 million unique TCR beta sequences in 150 million to 200 million T cells.

13 Jbeta primers and 60 Vbeta primers were used for the PCR. The table came from immunoSEQ multiplex PCR; TCRdb's copy has only in-frame clones and leaves some out. The sample includes some 110,000 clones, around 75% of them seen just once. General study points: Another analysis was done later, and it associated over 15,000 TCR beta sequences with HLA alleles at 0.05 false discovery rate.

This CDR3 has 12 residues. Germline values: CDR1 SQVTM, CDR2 ANQGSEA. V shed 7 bases, J shed 6 bases, and the junction held 4 bases outside the gene matches. Concerning this clone: Its cognate antigen is unknown.

The V call is TRBV29-1, the J call TRBJ1-4, with 8 bases identical to TRBD1. The TCR comes from a man aged 25 to 40 in good health and CMV-seropositive. The sample taken for sequencing was PBMCs. For the CDR3, the DNA is TGCAGCGCTGACAGGGGTGATGAAAAACTGTTTTTT. Its translation: CSADRGDEKLFF.